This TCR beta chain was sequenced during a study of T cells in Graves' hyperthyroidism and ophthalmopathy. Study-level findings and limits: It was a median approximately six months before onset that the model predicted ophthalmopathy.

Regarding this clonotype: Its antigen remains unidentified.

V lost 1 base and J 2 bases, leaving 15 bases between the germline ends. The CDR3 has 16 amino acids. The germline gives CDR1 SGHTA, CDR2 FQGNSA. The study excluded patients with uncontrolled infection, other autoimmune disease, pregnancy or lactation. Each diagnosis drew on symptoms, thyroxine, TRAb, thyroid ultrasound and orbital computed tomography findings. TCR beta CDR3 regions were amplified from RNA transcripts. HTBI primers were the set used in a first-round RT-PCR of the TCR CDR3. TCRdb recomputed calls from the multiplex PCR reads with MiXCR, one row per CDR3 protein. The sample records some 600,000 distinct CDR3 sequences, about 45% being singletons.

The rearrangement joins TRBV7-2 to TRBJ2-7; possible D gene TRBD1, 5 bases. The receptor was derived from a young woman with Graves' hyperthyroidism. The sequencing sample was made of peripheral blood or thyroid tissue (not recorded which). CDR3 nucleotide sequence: TGTGCCAGCAGCTTAGATGGAAGGGGCCTACCCTACGAGCAGTACTTC. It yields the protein CASSLDGRGLPYEQYF.